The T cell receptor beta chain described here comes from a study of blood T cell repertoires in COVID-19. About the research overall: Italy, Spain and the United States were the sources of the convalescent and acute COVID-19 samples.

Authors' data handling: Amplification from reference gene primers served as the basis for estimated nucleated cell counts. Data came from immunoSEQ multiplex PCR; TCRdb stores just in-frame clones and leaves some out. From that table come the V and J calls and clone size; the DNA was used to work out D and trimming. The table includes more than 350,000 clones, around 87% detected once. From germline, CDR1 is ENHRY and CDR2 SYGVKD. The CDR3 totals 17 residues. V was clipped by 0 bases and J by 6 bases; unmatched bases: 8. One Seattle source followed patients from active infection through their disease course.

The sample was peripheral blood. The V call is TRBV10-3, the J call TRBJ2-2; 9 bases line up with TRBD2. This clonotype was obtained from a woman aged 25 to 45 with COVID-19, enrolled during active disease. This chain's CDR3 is CAISESDLSGSAGELFF. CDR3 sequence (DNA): TGTGCCATCAGTGAGTCTGATCTTAGCGGGAGTGCCGGGGAGCTGTTTTTT.